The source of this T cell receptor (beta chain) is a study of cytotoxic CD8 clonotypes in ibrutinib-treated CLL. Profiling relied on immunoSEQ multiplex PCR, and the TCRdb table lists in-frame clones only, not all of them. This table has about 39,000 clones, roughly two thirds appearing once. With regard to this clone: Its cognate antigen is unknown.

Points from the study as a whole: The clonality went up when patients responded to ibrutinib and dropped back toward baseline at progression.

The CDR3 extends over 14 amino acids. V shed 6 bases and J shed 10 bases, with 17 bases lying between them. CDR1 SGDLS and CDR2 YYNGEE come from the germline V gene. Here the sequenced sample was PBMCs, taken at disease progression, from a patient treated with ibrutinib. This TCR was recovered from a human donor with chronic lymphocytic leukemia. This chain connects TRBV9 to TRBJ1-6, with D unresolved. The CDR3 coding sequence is TGTGCCAGCACCGAAGACGGAGGGCGGTCACCCCTCCACTTT. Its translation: CASTEDGGRSPLHF. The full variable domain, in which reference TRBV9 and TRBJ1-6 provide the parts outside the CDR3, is DSGVTQTPKHLITATGQRVTLRCSPRSGDLSVYWYQQSLDQGLQFLIQYYNGEERAKGNILERFSAQQFPDLHSELNLSSLELGDSALYFCASTEDGGRSPLHFGNGTRLTVT.